This record covers a single T cell receptor (beta chain). This record comes from a study of blood T cell repertoires in COVID-19. The repertoire was sequenced with immunoSEQ multiplex PCR; TCRdb's copy has only in-frame clones and lacks some. The table shows approximately 190,000 clones, with around nine tenths occurring only once. V was clipped by 6 bases and J by 4 bases; unmatched bases: 11. The CDR3 consists of 16 residues. Germline V gives CDR1 MRHNA, CDR2 SNTAGT. V is TRBV6-4 and J is TRBJ2-5, with 10 positions matching TRBD2. The material sequenced was peripheral blood. The receptor was isolated from a woman aged 40 to 49 who had recovered from COVID-19. CDR3 in amino acids: CASSDLLAGVSETQYF. The CDR3 DNA sequence: TGTGCCAGCAGCGATCTCCTAGCGGGAGTTTCAGAGACCCAGTACTTC.